The rows below give T cell receptor beta chains drawn from one sample of a study of control samples from healthy donors and cancer patients. Assay used: immunoSEQ multiplex PCR; TCRdb lists only in-frame clones, some missing. Of around 89,000 clones in the sample, approximately 82% were seen once. Source material: blood. The receptors originated from a woman aged 55-70 years in good health. Each CDR3 is given with its conserved first and last residue. Each record gives: D gene, V gene, J gene, clone size, CDR3 protein, CDR3 DNA. The D gene is left open where the match is weak. Clone size is given for some rows only: seen once, a few or many times, or a class if the clone is expanded.

>NA|TRBV4-1|TRBJ2-5|NA
CASSRQPQETQYF
TGCGCCAGCAGTCGACAGCCCCAAGAGACCCAGTACTTC
>NA|TRBV21-1|TRBJ1-5|NA
CASSNSGQINQPQHF
TGTGCCAGCAGCAATTCGGGTCAGATCAATCAGCCCCAGCATTTT
>NA|TRBV10-1|TRBJ1-1|NA
CASSEPKGEAFF
TGCGCCAGCAGTGAGCCCAAGGGAGAAGCTTTCTTT
>TRBD1|TRBV2|TRBJ1-2|NA
CASRGQGNFNYGYTF
TGTGCCAGCAGGGGACAGGGGAATTTCAACTATGGCTACACCTTC
>TRBD1|TRBV15|TRBJ2-7|NA
CATGQAPGYEQYF
TGTGCCACCGGACAGGCGCCGGGATACGAGCAGTACTTC
>NA|TRBV7-9|TRBJ2-7|NA
CASSLVPGFFHEQYF
TGTGCCAGCAGCTTAGTTCCAGGGTTTTTCCACGAGCAGTACTTC
>TRBD1|TRBV5-6|TRBJ2-7|NA
CASSFLTGGKHEQYF
TGTGCCAGCAGCTTCTTGACAGGGGGCAAGCACGAGCAGTACTTC
>NA|TRBV27|TRBJ1-2|few
CASSSQHPYGYTF
TGTGCCAGCAGTTCTCAGCATCCCTATGGCTACACCTTC
>NA|TRBV28|TRBJ2-4|NA
CASSYLTAGVIKNIQYF
TGTGCCAGCAGTTATCTTACAGCGGGCGTCATCAAAAACATTCAGTACTTC
>NA|TRBV6-5|TRBJ1-1|NA
CASSYSGGRGNTEAFF
TGTGCCAGCAGTTATTCTGGGGGCAGGGGGAACACTGAAGCTTTCTTT
>NA|TRBV6-6|TRBJ2-3|once
CASSSVDTQYF
TGTGCCAGCAGTTCGGTCGATACGCAGTATTTT
>NA|TRBV19|TRBJ2-7|NA
CASSIASWGTYEQYF
TGTGCCAGTAGTATAGCGTCGTGGGGGACTTACGAGCAGTACTTC
>NA|TRBV19|TRBJ2-3|NA
CASSIGPQGSDTQYF
TGTGCCAGTAGTATCGGACCTCAAGGCAGCGATACGCAGTATTTT
>TRBD1|TRBV18|TRBJ2-5|medium-sized
CASSPTGDQETQYF
TGTGCCAGCTCACCCACAGGGGACCAAGAGACCCAGTACTTC
>TRBD2|TRBV10-2|TRBJ2-2|NA
CASSPGTSGAGELFF
TGCGCCAGCAGCCCCGGGACTAGCGGGGCTGGGGAGCTGTTTTTT
>NA|TRBV7-9|TRBJ2-1|NA
CASSVSHNEQFF
TGTGCCAGCAGCGTAAGCCATAATGAGCAGTTCTTC
>TRBD1|TRBV28|TRBJ2-7|NA
CASSGGQFRYEQYF
TGTGCCAGCAGTGGGGGACAGTTCCGCTACGAGCAGTACTTC
>TRBD2|TRBV2|TRBJ2-3|NA
CASRAKGLATDTQYF
TGTGCCAGCAGGGCGAAGGGACTAGCCACAGATACGCAGTATTTT
>NA|TRBV28|TRBJ1-2|NA
CASRYSIQGGGGYTF
TGTGCCAGCAGGTATTCTATACAGGGAGGTGGCGGCTACACCTTC
>TRBD1|TRBV5-1|TRBJ2-2|NA
CASSTGTGGTGELFF
TGCGCCAGCAGCACCGGGACAGGGGGGACCGGGGAGCTGTTTTTT
>TRBD1|TRBV27|TRBJ1-2|NA
CASSTGQGVNYGYTF
TGTGCCAGCAGTACCGGACAGGGGGTTAACTATGGCTACACCTTC
>NA|TRBV6-6|TRBJ2-6|NA
CATSLPGANVLTF
TGTGCCACTTCACTACCTGGGGCCAACGTCCTGACTTTC
>TRBD2|TRBV10-3|TRBJ2-3|NA
CAISELAGGPDTQYF
TGTGCCATCAGTGAGTTGGCGGGGGGGCCAGATACGCAGTATTTT
>TRBD2|TRBV10-3|TRBJ2-3|few
CAAGQAGGHGDTQYF
TGTGCCGCCGGCCAAGCGGGGGGGCATGGAGATACGCAGTATTTT
>NA|TRBV6-2/TRBV6-3|TRBJ1-5|NA
CASSYLVSSNNQPQHF
TGTGCCAGCAGTTACCTAGTATCTTCGAATAATCAGCCCCAGCATTTT
>NA|TRBV7-2|TRBJ2-5|NA
CASSFFGETQYF
TGTGCCAGCAGCTTTTTTGGGGAGACCCAGTACTTC
>TRBD1|TRBV5-6|TRBJ1-3|NA
CASRGRGSGNTIYF
TGTGCCAGCCGGGGCAGGGGGTCTGGAAACACCATATATTTT
>TRBD1|TRBV19|TRBJ1-5|NA
CASSRAGASRQGVNQPQHF
TGTGCCAGTAGTAGAGCCGGAGCCTCCCGACAGGGAGTCAATCAGCCCCAGCATTTT
>NA|TRBV7-8|TRBJ1-5|NA
CASSLELRLNQPQHF
TGTGCCAGCAGCTTAGAGCTCAGGCTCAATCAGCCCCAGCATTTT
>NA|TRBV5-1|TRBJ2-7|NA
CASRTGWTASYEQYF
TGCGCCAGCAGGACGGGCTGGACAGCTAGCTACGAGCAGTACTTC
>TRBD1|TRBV27|TRBJ1-4|NA
CASSKGTENEKLFF
TGTGCCAGCAGTAAAGGGACAGAGAATGAAAAACTGTTTTTT
>TRBD2|TRBV11-2|TRBJ2-7|NA
CASSWTSGNYEQYF
TGTGCCAGCAGCTGGACTAGCGGGAACTACGAGCAGTACTTC
>NA|TRBV5-1|TRBJ1-4|NA
CASSADNEKLFF
TGCGCCAGCAGTGCGGATAATGAAAAACTGTTTTTT
>TRBD2|TRBV7-9|TRBJ2-1|many
CASSDTSGSSYNEQFF
TGTGCCAGCAGCGATACGAGCGGGAGCTCCTACAATGAGCAGTTCTTC
>TRBD1|TRBV2|TRBJ1-6|NA
CASRGQGGNSPLHF
TGTGCCAGCAGGGGACAGGGGGGTAATTCACCCCTCCACTTT
>NA|TRBV24-1|TRBJ2-5|medium-sized
CATDPGKQGGETQYF
TGTGCCACCGACCCCGGGAAACAGGGAGGAGAGACCCAGTACTTC
>TRBD1|TRBV2|TRBJ1-1|NA
CASSPITGAGAFF
TGTGCCAGCAGTCCAATAACAGGGGCTGGGGCTTTCTTT
>NA|TRBV6-5|TRBJ2-3|few
CASSYRDSTDTQYF
TGTGCCAGCAGTTACCGGGACAGCACAGATACGCAGTATTTT
>NA|TRBV24-1|TRBJ2-5|NA
CATSDPRDTATQYF
TGTGCCACCAGTGACCCCCGGGACACAGCGACCCAGTACTTC
>NA|TRBV27|TRBJ2-5|NA
CASSLRGARQETQYF
TGTGCCAGCAGTCTCCGAGGGGCCCGCCAAGAGACCCAGTACTTC
>TRBD2|TRBV4-1|TRBJ2-1|NA
CASSQDRTIAGGYEQFF
TGCGCCAGCAGCCAAGATCGAACGATTGCGGGGGGGTATGAGCAGTTCTTC
>TRBD2|TRBV6-1|TRBJ2-1|NA
CASSQAGGLYNEQFF
TGTGCCAGCAGTCAAGCGGGGGGGCTTTACAATGAGCAGTTCTTC
>NA|TRBV7-7|TRBJ2-1|NA
CASSLDWSSYNEQFF
TGTGCTAGCAGCTTAGACTGGAGCTCCTACAATGAGCAGTTCTTC